These 10 T cell receptor beta chains were all obtained from the same sample, sequenced in a study of post-analysis software for immune sequencing data. Study-wide results and caveats: With TRBV5-6, TRBV5-1 and TRBV20-1 included, about five TRBV segments were more frequent in patients than in controls.

The TCR beta cDNA libraries contained unique molecular identifiers. TCRdb fed the PCR reads into MiXCR, producing one record per CDR3 protein. Here the sample spans about 770,000 distinct CDR3 sequences, approximately 44% being singletons. Their antigens remain unidentified. The material sequenced was blood. These receptors all come from a girl aged 5 to 17 with multiple sclerosis.

The chain uses TRBV6-6 and TRBJ2-5; D is undetermined. V dropped 4 bases and J dropped 1 base, with 13 bases sitting between them. The CDR3 consists of 15 residues. Germline CDR1 is MNHNY and CDR2 is SVGAGI (reference sequence). The CDR3 DNA sequence: TGTGCCAGCAGTTGGGTTCAGACTCCCCAAGAGACCCAGTACTTC. It translates to CASSWVQTPQETQYF.

This clonotype was detected once. At one end, the junction sequence differs from germline, possibly due to a read error. The rearrangement links TRBV25-1 to TRBJ2-7, with TRBD2 identical over 9 bases. Germline V gene lookup returns CDR1 MGHDK and CDR2 SYGVNS. The CDR3 length is 15 residues. The CDR3 reads CASSESGLAPYELYF. As DNA, the CDR3 is TGTGCCAGCAGTGAATCGGGACTAGCCCCCTACGAGCTGTACTTC.

This clonotype came up a few times. V is TRBV4-2 and J is TRBJ1-2; D gene unclear. Trimming stripped 1 base from V and 8 bases from J, with 14 bases between. The CDR3 is 14 residues long. From germline, CDR1 is LGHNA and CDR2 YNFKEQ. DNA of the CDR3: TGTGCCAGCAGCCAAGGACCTAATGCCTACGGCTACACCTTC. It is translated as CASSQGPNAYGYTF.

CDR3 sequence reads: CASSQDRGGWPYEQYF. As DNA, the CDR3 is TGCGCCAGCAGCCAAGATCGGGGGGGTTGGCCCTACGAGCAGTACTTC. The chain employs TRBV4-3 and TRBJ2-7, with 8 positions matching TRBD2. V gave up 0 bases and J gave up 2 bases; unmatched junction bases: 6. The germline V gene encodes CDR1 LGHNA and CDR2 YSLEER. CDR3 length: 16 amino acids.

This chain uses TRBV20-1 with TRBJ1-5, with D unresolved. Trimming removed 4 bases at V and 1 base at J, with 5 bases between. CDR1 is DFQATT and CDR2 is SNEGSKA in the germline V gene (reference sequence). The CDR3 totals 12 residues. The CDR3 loop reads CSAMGSNQPQHF. CDR3 DNA: TGCAGTGCTATGGGCAGCAATCAGCCCCAGCATTTT.

The V gene is TRBV12-3 or TRBV12-4, the J gene TRBJ2-3, with TRBD2 matching over 7 bases. CDR3 size: 16 residues. The V gene end was trimmed by 3 bases and the J gene end by 5 bases; junction bases not matched to a gene: 11. This CDR3 reads CASSFDTAGVGDTQYF. The CDR3, as DNA: TGTGCCAGCAGTTTCGACACGGCGGGAGTTGGAGATACGCAGTATTTT.

This clonotype was picked up many times. The gene calls are TRBV5-5 and TRBJ2-1; 7 nucleotides agree with TRBD1. J gave up 0 bases and V 4 bases, and 4 bases lay outside the gene matches. Germline V gives CDR1 SGHKS, CDR2 YYEKEE (reference sequence). CDR3 length: 15 amino acids. The CDR3: CASSNRDSSYNEQFF. CDR3 coding DNA: TGTGCCAGCAGCAACCGGGACAGCTCCTACAATGAGCAGTTCTTC.

This clonotype has a handful of counts. V is TRBV6-5 and J is TRBJ2-7; no reliable D call. Germline CDR1 and CDR2: MNHEY and SVGAGI. The CDR3 sequence is 16 residues long. Trimming pared 2 bases from V and 3 bases from J, leaving 17 bases between. The CDR3 DNA is TGTGCCAGCAGTTACGGTGACGCGTTCTCGGGCTACGAGCAGTACTTC. It encodes CASSYGDAFSGYEQYF.

The gene calls are TRBV5-6 and TRBJ2-7; TRBD2 aligns across 11 bases. The J segment lost 7 bases and the V segment lost 4 bases, leaving 19 bases of the junction unmatched. This CDR3 has 18 amino acids. The germline V gene encodes CDR1 SGHDT and CDR2 YYEEEE. CDR3 in amino acids: CASSPGTSGVSSYNEQYF. The CDR3 coding sequence is TGTGCCAGCAGCCCTGGGACTAGCGGAGTGAGCTCCTACAATGAGCAGTACTTC.

This sequence joins TRBV30 and TRBJ2-7, with D hard to call. The germline gives CDR1 GTSNPN, CDR2 SVGIG (reference sequence). V shed 0 bases and J shed 3 bases, with 6 bases lying between them. CDR3 length: 12 residues. CDR3 in amino acids: CAWSVRHYEQYF. For the CDR3, the DNA is TGTGCCTGGAGTGTACGTCACTACGAGCAGTACTTC.